This record concerns one T cell receptor beta chain sequence. What it binds is unknown. Then a second PCR, running roughly 7 to 11 cycles, was carried out with a sample-barcoded 5' primer and a J-beta primer mix. Each CDR3 protein is one row after TCRdb ran MiXCR on the 5' RACE reads. The sample lists some 860,000 distinct CDR3 sequences; roughly three fifths were seen once. The entry originates in a study of blood T cells in healthy people across ages. Broader study findings: It was held that the diversity estimates obtained from one million T cells were underestimates. Age showed a roughly linear inverse relationship with TCR beta diversity per million T cells.

Germline lookup yields CDR1 SGHAT and CDR2 FQNNGV. V was clipped by 5 bases and J by 4 bases; unmatched bases: 5. The CDR3 covers 15 residues. This receptor was taken from a man between 40 and 49 years old in good health. The material sequenced was blood. The chain combines TRBV11-2 with TRBJ2-5, with 12 bases fitting TRBD2. This CDR3 reads CASSPPSGGGETQYF. The DNA of the CDR3 is TGTGCCAGCAGCCCCCCTAGCGGGGGGGGAGAGACCCAGTACTTC.